Listed here is a single TCR beta chain. This clonotype was recorded many times. Which antigen it targets is not known. Per-base quality was not reported, and no clone a single base away is much larger than it. This sample was taken from a study of response to subunit inactivated influenza vaccine (dated by TCRdb to the late 2010s). About the investigation overall: Deep quantitative profiling of the T cell receptor repertoire was used in the study to follow responses to a trivalent subunit inactivated influenza vaccine. Points the paper makes about the study in general: The authors suggested that each seasonal influenza vaccination may recruit only a limited number of new T cells.

Libraries were made using RT-PCR. Sequencing instrument: Illumina HiSeq 2500. TCRdb took the public reads, trimmed them with fastp at Q25, ran MiXCR for clone calling and kept in-frame beta chains. Rows are unified per CDR3 protein, each entry keeping the most common DNA and genes. The sample includes under 500,000 distinct CDR3 sequences, with approximately 9.9% observed a single time. Together, the top ten hold about 12% of the sample. The time point tag for this specimen amounts to: approximately 40 days after influenza vaccine administration. A distance of 9 bases separates the germline ends of V and J, which lose 4 bases and 6 bases respectively. From its cysteine to its phenylalanine, the CDR3 spans 13 amino acids. CDR3 DNA is the only sequence kept; it has 39 bases, read in frame from the first base. CDR1 and CDR2 (SGHAT, FQNNGV) derive from the germline V gene.

The clonotype was recovered from a man aged 45-65 years who received an inactivated influenza vaccine. Donor details come from another sample of the same person, matched by shared clones. The rearranged segments are TRBV11-2 and TRBJ1-4; the D region possibly corresponds to TRBD1 (5 bases align). Sequencing was performed on PBMCs from blood, taken about 6 weeks after vaccination. The DNA sequence is TGTGCCAGCAGCTCACAGGAGTATGAAAAACTGTTTTTT. This encodes CASSSQEYEKLFF.